This T cell receptor beta chain is drawn from a study of T cells in localized non-small cell lung cancer. Points on this clone: Its antigen is not known.

The protocol was immunoSEQ multiplex PCR, while the TCRdb copy is restricted to in-frame clones and leaves out a portion. Of tens of thousands of clones listed, about 90% are singletons. General study points: Adjacent uninvolved lung had the highest clonality, suggesting focused antigen responses. Longer survival (overall) was linked to higher T cell density in blood. Researchers found a median approximately 57 of the top 100 tumor clones in adjacent lung.

This sample comprised peripheral blood, obtained before any cancer treatment. The sequence came from a female donor over 55 with stage I squamous cell lung carcinoma.

The CDR3 DNA is TGTGCCAGCAGCTCAAGGCGGCTAGCCGAGACCCAGTACTTC. It translates to CASSSRRLAETQYF. The chain recombines TRBV7-2 with TRBJ2-5, with D maybe TRBD2 (5 bases). CDR3 length: 14 amino acids. The V and J ends lost 4 bases and 5 bases respectively, with 14 bases between them. Germline V lookup: CDR1 SGHTA, CDR2 FQGNSA.